Listed below are T cell receptor beta chains from one sample, sequenced in a study of regulatory T cells in long-lasting Graves disease. TCRdb recomputed calls from the multiplex PCR reads with MiXCR, one row per CDR3 protein. The repertoire holds 350,000 to 550,000 distinct CDR3 sequences, with 15% as singletons. These same records also appear under a second study, on T cells in Graves' hyperthyroidism and ophthalmopathy.

The sequencing here drew on peripheral blood mononuclear cells (PBMCs), taken at new diagnosis, from a patient treated with antithyroid drugs. Receptor source: a woman between 25 and 40 years old with Graves disease. Each CDR3 is given without its conserved first and last residue. Fields, in order: CDR3 protein, V gene, J gene.

cdr3_aa: ASSGRADRVANYGYT; v_call: TRBV5-4; j_call: TRBJ1-2
cdr3_aa: ASSISVTQETQY; v_call: TRBV13; j_call: TRBJ2-5
cdr3_aa: ASSLAWGTEAF; v_call: TRBV5-1; j_call: TRBJ1-1
cdr3_aa: AWSVDNYGYT; v_call: TRBV30; j_call: TRBJ1-2
cdr3_aa: ASSPMGGYEQY; v_call: TRBV18; j_call: TRBJ2-7
cdr3_aa: SAIKGLVYGYT; v_call: TRBV29-1; j_call: TRBJ1-2
cdr3_aa: SARAILDRDLSYNEQF; v_call: TRBV20-1; j_call: TRBJ2-1
cdr3_aa: ASGFTGAYEQY; v_call: TRBV28; j_call: TRBJ2-7
cdr3_aa: AITRQSTDTQY; v_call: TRBV10-3; j_call: TRBJ2-3
cdr3_aa: ASSLGGRGETQY; v_call: TRBV7-9; j_call: TRBJ2-5
cdr3_aa: ASSYSPGLGELF; v_call: TRBV6-5; j_call: TRBJ2-2
cdr3_aa: ASDNPRNEQF; v_call: TRBV12-5; j_call: TRBJ2-1
cdr3_aa: ASSTDSSYEQY; v_call: TRBV9; j_call: TRBJ2-7
cdr3_aa: ASSFPPPRSGEQF; v_call: TRBV27; j_call: TRBJ2-1
cdr3_aa: ASSISGAPPYNEQF; v_call: TRBV19; j_call: TRBJ2-1
cdr3_aa: ASSQIGSAKNIQY; v_call: TRBV14; j_call: TRBJ2-4
cdr3_aa: ASSLDITDTQY; v_call: TRBV3-1; j_call: TRBJ2-3
cdr3_aa: ASSPGGRGANILT; v_call: TRBV12-3/TRBV12-4; j_call: TRBJ2-6
cdr3_aa: AYQLGQSNQPQH; v_call: TRBV30; j_call: TRBJ1-5
cdr3_aa: ASSLQGRPTEAF; v_call: TRBV7-8; j_call: TRBJ1-1
cdr3_aa: ASSLGRRTAPAENTIY; v_call: TRBV7-2; j_call: TRBJ1-3
cdr3_aa: ASSESGGDEQF; v_call: TRBV25-1; j_call: TRBJ2-1
cdr3_aa: ASSPSDRGSNEQY; v_call: TRBV6-1; j_call: TRBJ2-7
cdr3_aa: ASSLGGGVPQETQY; v_call: TRBV7-8; j_call: TRBJ2-5
cdr3_aa: ASSLETRFETQY; v_call: TRBV7-9; j_call: TRBJ2-5
cdr3_aa: ASSGAWNEKLF; v_call: TRBV9; j_call: TRBJ1-4
cdr3_aa: ASSLVITEETQY; v_call: TRBV7-9; j_call: TRBJ2-5
cdr3_aa: ASSHADSFTYEQY; v_call: TRBV3-1; j_call: TRBJ2-7
cdr3_aa: ASSPGTGGIGSNQPQH; v_call: TRBV2; j_call: TRBJ1-5
cdr3_aa: ASSLSGTVSDTQY; v_call: TRBV7-9; j_call: TRBJ2-3
cdr3_aa: ASSEWQGSPQPQH; v_call: TRBV2; j_call: TRBJ1-5
cdr3_aa: ASSLSLGGSGGNEQF; v_call: TRBV12-3/TRBV12-4; j_call: TRBJ2-1
cdr3_aa: ASSFVGQKELF; v_call: TRBV7-9; j_call: TRBJ2-2
cdr3_aa: ASSATGGGNTQY; v_call: TRBV27; j_call: TRBJ2-3
cdr3_aa: ASSNTRSDSNQPQH; v_call: TRBV12-3/TRBV12-4; j_call: TRBJ1-5
cdr3_aa: ASRTLAGGSEQY; v_call: TRBV28; j_call: TRBJ2-7
cdr3_aa: ASSYRDTTYNEQF; v_call: TRBV6-9; j_call: TRBJ2-1
cdr3_aa: ASSQERWTNTEAF; v_call: TRBV3-1; j_call: TRBJ1-1
cdr3_aa: ASSTDTQETQY; v_call: TRBV7-9; j_call: TRBJ2-5